The rows below give T cell receptor beta chains drawn from one sample of a study of beta chain features in type 1 diabetes. Data came from immunoSEQ multiplex PCR; TCRdb stores just in-frame clones and leaves some out. The table includes 200,000 to 250,000 clones, 9.6% detected once. The sample consisted of naive CD4+ T cells from blood. The source is a woman aged 18-29 years in good health. The CDR3 runs from the conserved cysteine through the conserved F or W.

cdr3_length	j_call	v_call	cdr3_aa
13	TRBJ1-2	TRBV6-1	CASRTAAAYGYTF
12	TRBJ2-7	TRBV5-1	CASSFDRGEQYF
14	TRBJ2-7	TRBV2	CASSKTGDSYEQYF
15	TRBJ1-1	TRBV6-4	CASSPTTGENTEAFF
15	TRBJ2-3	TRBV6-1	CASRLYGGRTDTQYF
18	TRBJ2-1	TRBV5-1	CASSWGGLAGSIQNEQFF
15	TRBJ2-1	TRBV19	CASSLKRGPGDEQFF
14	TRBJ1-1	TRBV19	CASISTGLNTEAFF
12	TRBJ1-1	TRBV10-2	CASSLRDREAFF
15	TRBJ2-3	TRBV9	CASSVGAGLSDTQYF
15	TRBJ2-3	TRBV5-1	CASTPLPTPSDTQYF
16	TRBJ2-7	TRBV5-1	CASSPGLAGGAHEQYF
15	TRBJ1-5	TRBV7-2	CASSLGGTGGQPQHF
16	TRBJ2-2	TRBV5-1	CASSLGDTANTGELFF
15	TRBJ2-5	TRBV5-6	CASSGRTGGRETQYF
15	TRBJ1-5	TRBV2	CASSDGTGGYQPQHF
16	TRBJ2-6	TRBV19	CASSINSPSGANVLTF
15	TRBJ1-1	TRBV5-4	CASSSPREGNTEAFF
15	TRBJ2-5	TRBV5-1	CASSSGHPAQETQYF
11	TRBJ2-2	TRBV21-1	CATLLAGELFF
16	TRBJ2-7	TRBV30	CAWSVPRDRASYEQYF
15	TRBJ2-1	TRBV19	CASSTTGQGYNEQFF
13	TRBJ1-1	TRBV2	CASFQALSTEAFF
13	TRBJ2-1	TRBV5-1	CASSLALGAEQFF
15	TRBJ2-3	TRBV4-1	CASSQVGLYTDTQYF
12	TRBJ1-5	TRBV6-1	CASMRGNQPQHF
16	TRBJ2-1	TRBV19	CASSPGTLISYNEQFF
12	TRBJ1-2	TRBV4-1	CASSQEQYGYTF
14	TRBJ1-2	TRBV27	CASSLIGEDYGYTF
15	TRBJ1-1	TRBV5-6	CASSRLTGPGAEAFF
13	TRBJ1-2	TRBV27	CASSLIGTVGYTF
12	TRBJ1-2	TRBV30	CAWSGIGGGYTF
14	TRBJ2-1	TRBV5-1	CASSPGTSQGEQFF
16	TRBJ1-6	TRBV6-1	CASSERGGQGYSPLHF
13	TRBJ2-3	TRBV30	CAFKRELTDTQYF
13	TRBJ1-2	TRBV30	CAWRAGGYIGYTF
14	TRBJ1-5	TRBV6-1	CASSVDRDNQPQHF
11	TRBJ2-2	TRBV6-6	CASSSTGELFF
11	TRBJ1-1	TRBV20-1	CSALGRTEAFF
15	TRBJ2-1	TRBV27	CASSFQASGTGEQFF
15	TRBJ1-1	TRBV30	CAWRELGGLHTEAFF
11	TRBJ2-3	TRBV30	CAWSVDEGEYF
13	TRBJ1-5	TRBV7-2	CASSYTGNQPQHF
15	TRBJ1-5	TRBV19	CASRMTPTSNQPQHF
14	TRBJ2-7	TRBV18	CASSPLAVPYEQYF
16	TRBJ2-3	TRBV6-4	CASSDAGGPSTDTQYF